This is a list of T cell receptor beta chains from one sample in a study of T cells after yellow fever vaccination. TCRdb reprocessed the 5' RACE reads with MiXCR, giving one entry per CDR3 protein. The table lists 360,000 or so distinct CDR3 sequences, approximately 10% of them singletons. Sequences were derived from PBMCs, sampled on the day of the first yellow fever vaccination. These receptors came from a man between 18 and 35 years old who received the YFV17D yellow fever vaccine. CDR3s include the opening cysteine and the closing phenylalanine or tryptophan. D genes are given only for firm matches. Not every row has a clone size; where given, it reads once, few, many or a size class.

>13|many|TRBD1|TRBJ1-2|TRBV3-1
TGTGCCAGCAGCCGGGGACAGGGGAATGGCTACACCTTC
CASSRGQGNGYTF
>12|-|-|TRBJ1-2|TRBV6-2/TRBV6-3
TGTGCCAGCAGTCACAGGGACTCTGGCTACACCTTC
CASSHRDSGYTF
>13|once|-|TRBJ1-1|TRBV4-2
TGTGCCATCAGCCCCGGGGGACGAGGCGAAGCTTTCTTT
CAISPGGRGEAFF
>14|few|TRBD2|TRBJ2-1|TRBV28
TGTGCCACCAAGAGCGGGGGGGCCTACAATGAGCAGTTCTTC
CATKSGGAYNEQFF
>14|many|TRBD2|TRBJ2-7|TRBV5-1
TGCGCCAGCCGAACCGGACTAGCGGGGGGCGAGCAGTACTTC
CASRTGLAGGEQYF
>15|many|TRBD1|TRBJ2-2|TRBV5-1
TGCGCCAGCAGTTCGGGACAGCCCAGATCGCGGGAGCTGTTTTTT
CASSSGQPRSRELFF
>12|few|TRBD2|TRBJ2-3|TRBV6-1
TGTGCCAGCGGGGCGGGGGAAGATACGCAGTATTTT
CASGAGEDTQYF
>15|-|TRBD1|TRBJ2-7|TRBV20-1
TGCAGTGCTAGAGACAAACAGGGGGCCTCCTACGAGCAGTACTTC
CSARDKQGASYEQYF
>13|few|TRBD2|TRBJ2-1|TRBV27
TGTGCCAGCACAGAGCGGGGACGCAATGAGCAGTTCTTC
CASTERGRNEQFF
>15|-|-|TRBJ1-3|TRBV5-1
TGCGCCAGCAGCCCCTCAGCAATCTCTGGAAACACCATATATTTT
CASSPSAISGNTIYF
>13|few|-|TRBJ2-5|TRBV2
TGTGCCAGCAGATCGTCTCACCAAGAGACCCAGTACTTC
CASRSSHQETQYF
>15|few|TRBD1|TRBJ2-3|TRBV20-1
TGCAGTGCTAATACAGGGGGTGTGGGCACAGATACGCAGTATTTT
CSANTGGVGTDTQYF
>15|many|-|TRBJ1-1|TRBV15
TGTGCCACCAGCAGAGCCCGGGGTCAGGGCACTGAAGCTTTCTTT
CATSRARGQGTEAFF
>13|many|-|TRBJ2-2|TRBV30
TGTGCCTGGAAAGGGGCGAACACCGGGGAGCTGTTTTTT
CAWKGANTGELFF
>15|few|-|TRBJ1-3|TRBV5-1
TGCGCCAGCAGCTTGGTACCGGGATCTGGAAACACCATATATTTT
CASSLVPGSGNTIYF
>17|few|TRBD1|TRBJ2-5|TRBV6-1
TGTGCCAGCAGTGAAGCGGGACAGGGTATGGTTGTTGAGACCCAGTACTTC
CASSEAGQGMVVETQYF
>15|few|TRBD2|TRBJ2-1|TRBV4-3
TGCGCCAGCAGCCAAGGAGCGGGGGCCGCCAATGAGCAGTTCTTC
CASSQGAGAANEQFF
>17|-|TRBD2|TRBJ2-1|TRBV25-1
TGTGCCAGCAGAGAAAACTCTAGCGGGGGGGCCAAGCCCGAGCAGTTCTTC
CASRENSSGGAKPEQFF
>14|many|-|TRBJ1-6|TRBV6-2/TRBV6-3
TGTGCCAGCAGTTACTCCTCGGAGGGCTCACCCCTCCACTTT
CASSYSSEGSPLHF
>17|-|TRBD2|TRBJ2-1|TRBV7-2
TGTGCCAGCAGCCCTATATACGGGGGGGACAACCTTAGTGAGCAGTTCTTC
CASSPIYGGDNLSEQFF
>16|once|TRBD2|TRBJ2-3|TRBV3-1
TGTGCCAGCAGCCAAGAGTCGCTAGCGGGGGCAGATACGCAGTATTTT
CASSQESLAGADTQYF
>13|-|-|TRBJ2-7|TRBV13
TGTGCCAGCAGCTTAACAGGAACCCACGAGCAGTACTTC
CASSLTGTHEQYF
>15|few|TRBD2|TRBJ2-3|TRBV7-2
TGTGCCAGCAGCATAGATAGCGGGGGCACAGATACGCAGTATTTT
CASSIDSGGTDTQYF
>14|-|TRBD2|TRBJ2-1|TRBV20-1
TGCAGTGCCATTAGCGGGGGGGACTCAGATGAGCAGTTCTTC
CSAISGGDSDEQFF
>13|few|-|TRBJ1-2|TRBV29-1
TGCAGCGTTCTCCTGACAGATTTCTATGGCTACACCTTC
CSVLLTDFYGYTF
>14|-|-|TRBJ2-7|TRBV6-2/TRBV6-3
TGTGCCAGCAGCGGACGGGGGCAAACCTACGAGCAGTACTTC
CASSGRGQTYEQYF
>13|many|-|TRBJ1-2|TRBV12-3/TRBV12-4
TGTGCCAGCAGTAGGACAGCTAACTATGGCTACACCTTC
CASSRTANYGYTF